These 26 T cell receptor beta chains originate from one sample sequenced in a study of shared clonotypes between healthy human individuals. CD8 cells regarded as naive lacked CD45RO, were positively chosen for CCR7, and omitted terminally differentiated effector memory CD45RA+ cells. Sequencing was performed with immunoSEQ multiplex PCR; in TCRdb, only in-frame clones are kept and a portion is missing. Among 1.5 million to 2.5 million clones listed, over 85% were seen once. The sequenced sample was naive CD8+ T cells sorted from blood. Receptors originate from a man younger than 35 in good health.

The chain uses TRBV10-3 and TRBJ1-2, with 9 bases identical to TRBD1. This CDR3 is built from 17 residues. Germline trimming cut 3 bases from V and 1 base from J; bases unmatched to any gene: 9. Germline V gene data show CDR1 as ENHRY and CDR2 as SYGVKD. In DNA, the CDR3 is TGTGCCATCAGTGATCCGGGACAGGGCTCATTTAACTATGGCTACACCTTC. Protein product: CAISDPGQGSFNYGYTF.

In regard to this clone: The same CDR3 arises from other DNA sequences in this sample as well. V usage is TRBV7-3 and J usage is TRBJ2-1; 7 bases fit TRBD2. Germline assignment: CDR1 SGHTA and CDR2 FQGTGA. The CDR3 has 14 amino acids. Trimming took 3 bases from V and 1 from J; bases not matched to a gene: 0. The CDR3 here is CASSLGGSYNEQFF. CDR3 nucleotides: TGTGCCAGCAGCTTGGGGGGGTCCTACAATGAGCAGTTCTTC.

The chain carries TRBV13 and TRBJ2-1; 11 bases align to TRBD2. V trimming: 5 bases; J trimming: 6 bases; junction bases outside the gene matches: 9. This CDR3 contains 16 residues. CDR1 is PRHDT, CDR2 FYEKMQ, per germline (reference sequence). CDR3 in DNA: TGTGCCAGCAGCCCCCGGGGTAGCGGGAGGGCCAATGAGCAGTTCTTC. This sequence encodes CASSPRGSGRANEQFF. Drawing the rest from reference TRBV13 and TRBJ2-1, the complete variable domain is AAGVIQSPRHLIKEKRETATLKCYPIPRHDTVYWYQQGPGQDPQFLISFYEKMQSDKGSIPDRFSAQQFSDYHSELNMSSLELGDSALYFCASSPRGSGRANEQFFGPGTRLTVL.

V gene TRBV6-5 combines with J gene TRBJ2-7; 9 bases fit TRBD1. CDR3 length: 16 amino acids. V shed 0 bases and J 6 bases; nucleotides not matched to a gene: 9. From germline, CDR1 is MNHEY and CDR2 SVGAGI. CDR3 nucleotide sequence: TGTGCCAGCAGTTACTCGTGGGACAGGGCCGAGGCCGAGCAGTACTTC. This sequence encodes CASSYSWDRAEAEQYF.

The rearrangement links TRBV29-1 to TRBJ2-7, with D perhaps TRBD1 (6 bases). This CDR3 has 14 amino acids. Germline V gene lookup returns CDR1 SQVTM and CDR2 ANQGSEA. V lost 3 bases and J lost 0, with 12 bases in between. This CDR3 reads CSVDMGDTSYEQYF. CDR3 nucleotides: TGCAGCGTTGATATGGGGGACACCTCCTACGAGCAGTACTTC.

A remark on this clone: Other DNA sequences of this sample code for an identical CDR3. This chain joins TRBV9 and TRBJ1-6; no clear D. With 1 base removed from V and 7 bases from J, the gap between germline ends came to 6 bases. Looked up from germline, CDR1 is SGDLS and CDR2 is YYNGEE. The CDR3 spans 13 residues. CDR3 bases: TGTGCCAGCAGCGTATCCGGAAATTCACCCCTCCACTTT. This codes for CASSVSGNSPLHF.

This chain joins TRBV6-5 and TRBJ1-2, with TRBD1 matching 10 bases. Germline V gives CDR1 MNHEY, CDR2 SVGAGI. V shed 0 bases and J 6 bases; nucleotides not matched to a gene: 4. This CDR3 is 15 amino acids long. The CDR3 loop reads CASSYSVGTGDGYTF. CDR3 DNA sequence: TGTGCCAGCAGTTACTCGGTCGGGACAGGGGATGGCTACACCTTC.

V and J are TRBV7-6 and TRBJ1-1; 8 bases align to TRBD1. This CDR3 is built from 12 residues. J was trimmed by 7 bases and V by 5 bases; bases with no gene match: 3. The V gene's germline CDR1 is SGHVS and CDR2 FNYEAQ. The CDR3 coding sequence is TGTGCCAGCAGCCAAGGGACAGGTGAAGCTTTCTTT. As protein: CASSQGTGEAFF. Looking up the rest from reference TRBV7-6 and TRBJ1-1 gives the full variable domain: GAGVSQSPRYKVTKRGQDVALRCDPISGHVSLYWYRQALGQGPEFLTYFNYEAQQDKSGLPNDRFSAERPEGSISTLTIQRTEQRDSAMYRCASSQGTGEAFFGQGTRLTVV.

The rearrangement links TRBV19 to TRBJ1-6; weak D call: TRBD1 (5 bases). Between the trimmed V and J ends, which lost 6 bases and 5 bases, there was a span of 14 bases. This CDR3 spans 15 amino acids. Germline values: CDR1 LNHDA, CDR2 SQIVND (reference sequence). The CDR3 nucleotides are TGTGCCAGTAGCCTAGGGACGGCGGATAATTCACCCCTCCACTTT. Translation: CASSLGTADNSPLHF.

This chain's CDR3 is CASSSLAAVASYEQYF. CDR3 nucleotides: TGTGCCAGCAGCAGCCTAGCGGCAGTCGCCTCCTACGAGCAGTACTTC. The J gene is TRBJ2-7, the V gene TRBV7-9; 7 positions agree with TRBD2. This CDR3 contains 16 residues. Unmatched junction bases numbered 10, after V lost 5 bases and J lost 0 bases. The germline CDR1 and CDR2 sequences are SEHNR and FQNEAQ (reference sequence).

Here the CDR3 reads CASSPPFGLGNTGELFF. The CDR3 nucleotides are TGTGCCAGCAGCCCCCCGTTTGGACTGGGTAACACCGGGGAGCTGTTTTTT. The chain links TRBV11-3 to TRBJ2-2, with TRBD2 as a possible D gene (5 bases). The CDR3 covers 17 residues. Germline V gene lookup returns CDR1 SGHNT and CDR2 YENEEA. V lost 5 bases and J 2 bases, leaving 18 bases between the germline ends.

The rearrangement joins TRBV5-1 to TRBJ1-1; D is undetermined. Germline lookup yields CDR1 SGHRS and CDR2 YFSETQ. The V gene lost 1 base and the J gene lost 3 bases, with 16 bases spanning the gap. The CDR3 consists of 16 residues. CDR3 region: CASSLMIDGDDTEAFF. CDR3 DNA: TGCGCCAGCAGCTTGATGATCGATGGGGATGACACTGAAGCTTTCTTT.

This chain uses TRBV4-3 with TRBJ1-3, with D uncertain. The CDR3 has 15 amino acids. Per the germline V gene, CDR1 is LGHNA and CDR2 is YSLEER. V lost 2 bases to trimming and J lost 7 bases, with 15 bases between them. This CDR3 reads CASSQSRIDGNTIYF. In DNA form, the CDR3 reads TGCGCCAGCAGCCAATCCAGAATCGACGGGAACACCATATATTTT.

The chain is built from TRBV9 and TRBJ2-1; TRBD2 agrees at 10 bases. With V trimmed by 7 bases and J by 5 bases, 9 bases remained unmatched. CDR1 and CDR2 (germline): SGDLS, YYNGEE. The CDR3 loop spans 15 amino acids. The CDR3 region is CASRPSGSSDNEQFF. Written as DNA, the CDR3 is TGTGCCAGCCGACCTAGCGGGAGTTCTGACAATGAGCAGTTCTTC.

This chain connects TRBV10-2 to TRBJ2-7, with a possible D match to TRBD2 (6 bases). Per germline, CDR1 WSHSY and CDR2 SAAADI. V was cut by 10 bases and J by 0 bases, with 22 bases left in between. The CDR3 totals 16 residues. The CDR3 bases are TGCGCCACCCGTTTTACAATTACTAGCTCCTCCTACGAGCAGTACTTC. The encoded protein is CATRFTITSSSYEQYF.

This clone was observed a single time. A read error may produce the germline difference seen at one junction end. The CDR3 protein is CASSGKGTGYNSPLHF. The CDR3 DNA follows: TGTGCCAGCAGCGGAAAAGGGACAGGGTATAACTCACCCCTCCACTTT. The chain couples TRBV13 to TRBJ1-6, with TRBD1 identical over 9 bases. This CDR3 has 16 amino acids. The germline CDR1 and CDR2 sequences are PRHDT and FYEKMQ (reference sequence).

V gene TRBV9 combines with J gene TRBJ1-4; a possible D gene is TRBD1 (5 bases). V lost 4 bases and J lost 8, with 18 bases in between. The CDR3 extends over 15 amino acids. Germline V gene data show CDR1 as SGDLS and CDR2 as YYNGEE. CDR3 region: CASSPLPGQDEKLFF. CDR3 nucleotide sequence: TGTGCCAGCAGCCCTCTTCCAGGGCAGGACGAAAAACTGTTTTTT.

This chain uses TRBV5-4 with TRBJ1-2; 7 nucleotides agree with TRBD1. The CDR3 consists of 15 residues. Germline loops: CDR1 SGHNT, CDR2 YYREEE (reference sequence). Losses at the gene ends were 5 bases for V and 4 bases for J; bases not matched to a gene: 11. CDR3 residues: CASRSQGGSLYGYTF. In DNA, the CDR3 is TGTGCCAGCAGGTCTCAAGGGGGCAGCCTCTATGGCTACACCTTC.

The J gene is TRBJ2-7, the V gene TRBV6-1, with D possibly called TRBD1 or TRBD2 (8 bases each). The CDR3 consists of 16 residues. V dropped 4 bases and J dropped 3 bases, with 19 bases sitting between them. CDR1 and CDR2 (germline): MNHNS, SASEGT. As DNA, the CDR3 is TGTGCCAGCAGTGCGGGAGGGACAGGCGCTAGCTACGAGCAGTACTTC. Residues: CASSAGGTGASYEQYF.

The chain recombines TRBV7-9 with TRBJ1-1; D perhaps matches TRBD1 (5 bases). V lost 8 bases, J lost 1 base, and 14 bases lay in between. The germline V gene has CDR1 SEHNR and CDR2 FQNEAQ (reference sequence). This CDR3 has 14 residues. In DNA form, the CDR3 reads TGTGCCAGCGTCCCCGGGGACTGGAACACTGAAGCTTTCTTT. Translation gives CASVPGDWNTEAFF.

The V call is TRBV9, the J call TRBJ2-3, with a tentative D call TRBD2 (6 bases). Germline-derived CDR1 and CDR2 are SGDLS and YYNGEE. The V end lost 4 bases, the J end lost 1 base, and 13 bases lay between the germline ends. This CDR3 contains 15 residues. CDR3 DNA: TGTGCCAGCAGCCCCCAGGAGGGCCGCACAGATACGCAGTATTTT. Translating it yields CASSPQEGRTDTQYF.

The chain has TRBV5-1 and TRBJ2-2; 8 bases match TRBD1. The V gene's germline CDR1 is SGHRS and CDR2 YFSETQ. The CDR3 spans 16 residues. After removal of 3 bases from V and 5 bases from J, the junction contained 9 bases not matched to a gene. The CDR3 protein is CASSSWTGIETGELFF. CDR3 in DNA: TGCGCCAGCAGCTCCTGGACAGGGATTGAAACCGGGGAGCTGTTTTTT.

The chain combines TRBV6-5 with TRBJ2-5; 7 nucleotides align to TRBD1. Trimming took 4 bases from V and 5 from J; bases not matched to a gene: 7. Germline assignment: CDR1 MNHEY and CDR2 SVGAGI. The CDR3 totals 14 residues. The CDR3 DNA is TGTGCCAGCAGTTCGGCAGGGGGATGGGAGACCCAGTACTTC. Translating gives CASSSAGGWETQYF.

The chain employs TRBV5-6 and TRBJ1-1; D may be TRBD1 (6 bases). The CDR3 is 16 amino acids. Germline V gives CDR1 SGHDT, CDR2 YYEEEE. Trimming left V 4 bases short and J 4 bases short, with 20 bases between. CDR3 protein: CASSHSRGRGGTEAFF. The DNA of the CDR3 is TGTGCCAGCAGCCACTCGCGGGGCAGGGGCGGCACTGAAGCTTTCTTT. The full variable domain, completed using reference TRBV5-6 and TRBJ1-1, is DAGVTQSPTHLIKTRGQQVTLRCSPKSGHDTVSWYQQALGQGPQFIFQYYEEEERQRGNFPDRFSGHQFPNYSSELNVNALLLGDSALYLCASSHSRGRGGTEAFFGQGTRLTVV.

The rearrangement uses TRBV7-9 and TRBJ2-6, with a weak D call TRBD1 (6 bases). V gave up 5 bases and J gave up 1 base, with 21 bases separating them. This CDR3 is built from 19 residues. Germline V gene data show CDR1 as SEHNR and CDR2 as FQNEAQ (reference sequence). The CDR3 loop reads CASSGGRIRVQSGANVLTF. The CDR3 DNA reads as TGTGCCAGCAGCGGGGGCCGGATCAGGGTCCAATCTGGGGCCAACGTCCTGACTTTC. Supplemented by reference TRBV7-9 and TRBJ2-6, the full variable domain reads DTGVSQNPRHKITKRGQNVTFRCDPISEHNRLYWYRQTLGQGPEFLTYFQNEAQLEKSRLLSDRFSAERPKGSFSTLEIQRTEQGDSAMYLCASSGGRIRVQSGANVLTFGAGSRLTVL.

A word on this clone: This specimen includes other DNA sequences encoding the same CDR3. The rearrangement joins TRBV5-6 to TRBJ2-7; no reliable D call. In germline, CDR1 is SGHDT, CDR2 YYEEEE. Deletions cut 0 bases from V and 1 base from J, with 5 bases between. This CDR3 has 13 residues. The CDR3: CASSLDASYEQYF. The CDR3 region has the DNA TGTGCCAGCAGCTTGGACGCGTCCTACGAGCAGTACTTC.